The entry below describes one T cell receptor beta chain. This sample stems from a study of blood T cell repertoires in COVID-19. Some clones are missing from TCRdb's copy, which holds only in-frame ones; the method was immunoSEQ multiplex PCR. Among under 550,000 clones listed, 70% to 90% were seen once. This CDR3 has 16 residues. Per the germline V gene, CDR1 is LGHNT and CDR2 is FRNRAP. The V and J ends lost 7 bases and 9 bases, in that order; junction bases with no gene match: 14. V gene TRBV12-5 combines with J gene TRBJ2-7, with TRBD2 matching 14 bases. The sequence derives from a man in his late teens or twenties with COVID-19, enrolled during active disease. The sample consisted of peripheral blood. CDR3 DNA sequence: TGTGCTAGTGCTCAGGTGGGGACTAGCGGGAGTAATGTGCAGTACTTC. Translation: CASAQVGTSGSNVQYF.